The 18 T cell receptor beta chains below were found in one sample sequenced in a study of shared clonotypes between healthy human individuals. The method was immunoSEQ multiplex PCR; TCRdb's version includes in-frame clones alone and lacks a portion of them. In the table there are more than 1,200,000 clones, 98% of which are singletons. Sequencing was carried out using naive CD4+ T cells sorted from blood. The sample's subset: CD45RA+ positively selected. These receptors came from a man aged 25 to 40 in good health.

This clone was detected once. The chain carries TRBV6-4 and TRBJ2-1; 7 bases align to TRBD2. After removal of 2 bases from V and 2 bases from J, the junction contained 6 bases not matched to a gene. The CDR3 covers 16 residues. The germline CDR1 and CDR2 sequences are MRHNA and SNTAGT. CDR3 sequence: CASSDQGGTTYNEQFF. The CDR3 coding sequence is TGTGCCAGCAGTGACCAGGGAGGGACTACCTACAATGAGCAGTTCTTC.

The J gene is TRBJ1-5, the V gene TRBV18; D might be TRBD1 (5 bases). Deletions cut 6 bases from V and 6 bases from J, with 12 bases between. The CDR3 runs to 13 residues. The germline V gene encodes CDR1 KGHSH and CDR2 LQKENI. CDR3 sequence: CASSGQGVQPQHF. In DNA form, the CDR3 reads TGTGCCAGCTCGGGGCAGGGTGTTCAGCCCCAGCATTTT.

This clone has a single count. The chain employs TRBV27 and TRBJ2-1, with 12 bases lining up with TRBD2. The CDR3 is 15 amino acids. V was clipped by 5 bases and J by 7 bases; unmatched bases: 6. The V gene's germline CDR1 is MNHEY and CDR2 SMNVEV (reference sequence). Here the CDR3 DNA reads TGTGCCAGCAGTAGACTAGCGGGAGCTCGTAATGAGCAGTTCTTC. Residues: CASSRLAGARNEQFF.

V gene TRBV7-2 combines with J gene TRBJ1-1; TRBD1 is a possible D gene (5 bases). V was clipped by 1 base and J by 11 bases, with 14 bases between them. The germline V gene encodes CDR1 SGHTA and CDR2 FQGNSA. The CDR3 sequence is 13 residues long. The CDR3 loop reads CASSLETARGAFF. Here the CDR3 DNA reads TGTGCCAGCAGCTTAGAGACAGCCCGGGGGGCTTTCTTT.

A note on this clone: The sample carries other DNA sequences with the same CDR3. The rearrangement uses TRBV18 and TRBJ1-4; no clear D gene. This CDR3 comprises 14 residues. V was shortened by 3 bases and J by 5 bases, with 10 bases between the two germline ends. Germline V gene sequence: CDR1 KGHSH, CDR2 LQKENI. This CDR3 reads CASSPATGNEKLFF. The CDR3 coding sequence is TGTGCCAGCTCACCTGCAACGGGAAATGAAAAACTGTTTTTT.

V and J are TRBV9 and TRBJ1-1; TRBD1 agrees at 8 bases. The CDR3 totals 16 residues. V gave up 0 bases and J gave up 6 bases; unmatched junction bases: 10. Germline V gene sequence: CDR1 SGDLS, CDR2 YYNGEE. CDR3: CASSVGGDRMSAEAFF. The DNA for the CDR3 is TGTGCCAGCAGCGTAGGGGGGGACAGGATGTCCGCTGAAGCTTTCTTT.

V gene TRBV7-8 combines with J gene TRBJ2-3, with 7 positions matching TRBD2. Germline CDR1 is SGHVS and CDR2 is FQNEAQ. The CDR3 is 16 residues long. V was pared by 2 bases and J by 6 bases, with 11 bases of the junction left unmatched. CDR3 residues: CASSLYPSGPGDTQYF. CDR3 nucleotide sequence: TGTGCCAGCAGCTTATATCCTAGCGGCCCTGGGGATACGCAGTATTTT.

The gene calls are TRBV11-2 and TRBJ1-4; 7 bases line up with TRBD1. Trimming removed 1 base from V and 13 bases from J; junction bases left unmatched: 3. This CDR3 region has 12 residues. Germline CDR1 reads SGHAT; CDR2 reads FQNNGV. CDR3 residues: CASSLVKGALFF. The CDR3 bases are TGTGCCAGCAGCTTAGTGAAGGGGGCACTGTTTTTT.

The chain employs TRBV11-2 and TRBJ1-1; D unclear. The ends were cut back, 0 bases at V and 5 bases at J, with 7 bases in the middle. Germline CDR1 and CDR2: SGHAT and FQNNGV. The CDR3 length is 13 residues. As DNA, the CDR3 is TGTGCCAGCAGCTTAGAGCGGGGAACTGAAGCTTTCTTT. Amino acid sequence: CASSLERGTEAFF. Looking up the rest from reference TRBV11-2 and TRBJ1-1 gives the full variable domain: EAGVAQSPRYKIIEKRQSVAFWCNPISGHATLYWYQQILGQGPKLLIQFQNNGVVDDSQLPKDRFSAERLKGVDSTLKIQPAKLEDSAVYLCASSLERGTEAFFGQGTRLTVV.

DNA of the CDR3: TGTGCCAGCAGCTTGGAAATTCTGGCGGAGCAGTACTTC. As protein: CASSLEILAEQYF. The chain links TRBV5-4 to TRBJ2-7; D is undetermined. Germline assignment: CDR1 SGHNT and CDR2 YYREEE (reference sequence). The CDR3 loop spans 13 amino acids. V lost 0 bases and J lost 7, with 11 bases in between.

The gene calls are TRBV6-4 and TRBJ2-7; tentatively, D is TRBD2 (6 bases). The germline V gene has CDR1 MRHNA and CDR2 SNTAGT. The CDR3 length is 16 residues. Trimming shortened V by 7 bases and J by 4 bases, and 23 bases separated the two germline ends. The CDR3 DNA reads as TGTGCCAGCACCCACAGTCGGAGGCCTGGGGGGTACGAGCAGTACTTC. It yields the protein CASTHSRRPGGYEQYF.

This rearrangement joins TRBV9 to TRBJ2-7; D gene unclear. CDR1 and CDR2 (germline): SGDLS, YYNGEE. The germline V and J ends were trimmed by 0 bases and 6 bases, with 16 bases remaining between them. The CDR3 consists of 15 residues. The CDR3 nucleotides are TGTGCCAGCAGCGTAGCGGTGGAGACTTCGGGCGAGCAGTACTTC. As protein: CASSVAVETSGEQYF.

The V call is TRBV5-6, the J call TRBJ2-7; 9 nucleotides line up with TRBD2. Germline V gene sequence: CDR1 SGHDT, CDR2 YYEEEE. The CDR3 covers 17 residues. Germline trimming cut 2 bases from V and 2 bases from J; bases unmatched to any gene: 11. As DNA, the CDR3 is TGTGCCAGCAGCTTAGGCTTTAGCGGGAGATACGCCTACGAGCAGTACTTC. Translated: CASSLGFSGRYAYEQYF.

The chain employs TRBV7-7 and TRBJ2-2; 13 nucleotides match TRBD2. This CDR3 spans 17 amino acids. V was pared by 3 bases and J by 4 bases, with 5 bases of the junction left unmatched. Germline CDR1 reads SSHAT; CDR2 reads FNYEAQ (reference sequence). CDR3 coding DNA: TGTGCCAGCAGCTTGGGACTAGCGGGAATCGGCACCGGGGAGCTGTTTTTT. It translates to CASSLGLAGIGTGELFF.

The rearrangement joins TRBV7-2 to TRBJ1-2; D call uncertain. V gave up 1 base and J gave up 4 bases, with 13 bases separating them. The CDR3 has 15 residues. The V gene's germline CDR1 is SGHTA and CDR2 FQGNSA. CDR3 in amino acids: CASSLVPPPGYGYTF. The CDR3 nucleotides are TGTGCCAGCAGCTTAGTGCCCCCCCCGGGCTATGGCTACACCTTC.

This clone came up once. Written as DNA, the CDR3 is TGTGCCAGCAGGCTCCAGAGTAGCAATCAGCCCCAGCATTTT. It codes for CASRLQSSNQPQHF. This chain uses TRBV6-1 with TRBJ1-5; the D is unclear. The germline V gene encodes CDR1 MNHNS and CDR2 SASEGT. The CDR3 runs to 14 residues. Between the trimmed V and J ends, which lost 6 bases and 0 bases, there was a span of 9 bases.

The gene calls are TRBV30 and TRBJ1-4, with 8 nucleotides matching TRBD1. The CDR3 sequence is 15 residues long. In germline, CDR1 is GTSNPN, CDR2 SVGIG (reference sequence). Trimming took 1 base from V and 4 from J; bases not matched to a gene: 5. CDR3 amino acids: CAWSARGPFNEKLFF. The CDR3 DNA reads as TGTGCCTGGAGTGCCAGGGGGCCCTTTAATGAAAAACTGTTTTTT.

The chain links TRBV18 to TRBJ2-7; D call uncertain. The V and J ends lost 2 bases and 5 bases respectively, with 7 bases between them. Germline-derived CDR1 and CDR2 are KGHSH and LQKENI. The length of the CDR3 is 12 residues. CDR3 loop: CASSPDGDEQYF. CDR3 nucleotides: TGTGCCAGCTCACCAGACGGCGACGAGCAGTACTTC.